One sample yielded the 27 T cell receptor beta chains listed below, sequenced in a study of blood T cell repertoires in COVID-19. Repertoires were generated with immunoSEQ multiplex PCR, while TCRdb's copy carries only in-frame clones and drops some. The sample has a few hundred thousand clones, approximately 85% seen once. Specimen: peripheral blood. The receptors originated from a woman aged 70-85 years with COVID-19, enrolled during active disease.

The DNA of the CDR3 is TGTGCCAGCAGTATTAACTCCCTGGCTGAAGCTTTCTTT. This codes for CASSINSLAEAFF. V usage is TRBV6-4 and J usage is TRBJ1-1, with D hard to call. The CDR3 runs to 13 residues. Deletions cut 5 bases from V and 6 bases from J, with 13 bases between. In germline, CDR1 is MRHNA, CDR2 SNTAGT.

The chain is built from TRBV15 and TRBJ2-1; D possibly corresponds to TRBD2 (5 bases). The CDR3 runs 13 residues. The V gene's germline CDR1 is LNHNV and CDR2 YYDKDF (reference sequence). V lost 0 bases and J lost 10, with 10 bases in between. Here the CDR3 DNA reads TGTGCCACCAGCAGAGATGTAAGCGGAGAGCAGTTCTTC. Its translation: CATSRDVSGEQFF.

The chain employs TRBV18 and TRBJ1-2; 8 bases line up with TRBD1. CDR3 length: 15 amino acids. V gave up 4 bases and J gave up 4 bases; unmatched junction bases: 8. Looked up from germline, CDR1 is KGHSH and CDR2 is LQKENI. The CDR3 spells CASSRGQGALYGYTF. CDR3 nucleotide sequence: TGTGCCAGCTCACGAGGGCAGGGGGCTCTCTATGGCTACACCTTC.

The chain employs TRBV30 and TRBJ2-5, with D maybe TRBD1 (6 bases). The V gene's germline CDR1 is GTSNPN and CDR2 SVGIG (reference sequence). The CDR3 sequence is 13 residues long. V was clipped by 0 bases and J by 4 bases, with 9 bases between them. The CDR3 sequence: CAWSVYRAETQYF. CDR3 coding DNA: TGTGCCTGGAGTGTATACAGGGCAGAGACCCAGTACTTC. Full variable domain (missing parts from reference TRBV30 and TRBJ2-5): SQTIHQWPATLVQPVGSPLSLECTVEGTSNPNLYWYRQAAGRGLQLLFYSVGIGQISSEVPQNLSASRPQDRQFILSSKKLLLSDSGFYLCAWSVYRAETQYFGPGTRLLVL.

The CDR3 spells CAWRGGSGSNGELFF. The CDR3 region has the DNA TGTGCCTGGAGAGGAGGTAGCGGGAGTAACGGGGAGCTGTTTTTT. The gene calls are TRBV30 and TRBJ2-2; the match to TRBD2 covers 9 bases. The length of the CDR3 is 15 residues. Germline V CDR1 and CDR2: GTSNPN, SVGIG (reference sequence). Trimming took 3 bases from V and 7 from J; bases not matched to a gene: 9.

This chain joins TRBV20-1 and TRBJ2-7; TRBD2 might be the D (6 bases). V was clipped by 3 bases and J by 0 bases, with 12 bases between them. Germline-derived CDR1 and CDR2 are DFQATT and SNEGSKA (reference sequence). The length of the CDR3 is 14 residues. The CDR3 here is CSASLGDFSYEQYF. CDR3 coding DNA: TGCAGTGCTAGTTTAGGGGACTTCTCCTACGAGCAGTACTTC.

This chain uses TRBV6-6 with TRBJ2-3; 7 positions match TRBD2. The junction had 3 bases not matched to a gene; V was cut back by 0 bases and J by 0 bases. The CDR3 is made up of 16 amino acids. Germline lookup yields CDR1 MNHNY and CDR2 SVGAGI (reference sequence). The DNA of the CDR3 is TGTGCCAGCAGTTACTCGAGTAGCGGGAGCACAGATACGCAGTATTTT. Residues: CASSYSSSGSTDTQYF.

This clone was detected only a few times. The V gene is TRBV2, the J gene TRBJ1-2; TRBD1 matches 7 bases. Germline CDR1 reads SNHLY; CDR2 reads FYNNEI. The CDR3 is 14 residues long. V was pared by 4 bases and J by 2 bases, with 4 bases of the junction left unmatched. The CDR3 here is CASSVRQGNYGYTF. The DNA for the CDR3 is TGTGCCAGCAGTGTTCGACAGGGAAACTATGGCTACACCTTC.

This chain uses TRBV19 with TRBJ1-4; 11 bases match TRBD1. V trimming: 2 bases; J trimming: 8 bases; junction bases outside the gene matches: 4. This CDR3 spans 15 amino acids. Germline assignment: CDR1 LNHDA and CDR2 SQIVND (reference sequence). In DNA form, the CDR3 reads TGTGCCAGTAGTATATCTGGACAGGGGGCGGAAAAACTGTTTTTT. Encoded protein: CASSISGQGAEKLFF.

The rearrangement links TRBV7-2 to TRBJ2-1; 8 nucleotides align to TRBD2. Per germline, CDR1 SGHTA and CDR2 FQGNSA. The CDR3 length is 13 residues. V lost 6 bases, J lost 10 bases, and 8 bases stayed unmatched. The DNA of the CDR3 is TGTGCCAGCAGGAAGCGGGAGTGGGAAGAGCAGTTCTTC. Residues: CASRKREWEEQFF. The whole variable domain, remainder taken from reference TRBV7-2 and TRBJ2-1, is GAGVSQSPSNKVTEKGKDVELRCDPISGHTALYWYRQSLGQGLEFLIYFQGNSAPDKSGLPSDRFSAERTGGSVSTLTIQRTQQEDSAVYLCASRKREWEEQFFGPGTRLTVL.

The V call is TRBV5-1, the J call TRBJ1-1, with 8 bases aligning to TRBD1. The germline V gene has CDR1 SGHRS and CDR2 YFSETQ. With 4 bases clipped from V and 11 bases from J, the junction kept 13 bases outside the gene matches. The CDR3 contains 14 residues. This CDR3 is CASSLLQGVEGAFF. In nucleotides, the CDR3 is TGCGCCAGCAGCCTCTTACAGGGGGTTGAGGGGGCTTTCTTT.

This chain links TRBV11-3 with TRBJ2-2; 9 nucleotides match TRBD2. Germline CDR1 and CDR2: SGHNT and YENEEA. There are 20 residues in the CDR3. Losses at the gene ends were 2 bases for V and 5 bases for J; bases not matched to a gene: 18. CDR3 sequence: CASSLSGNPSGASYTGELFF. The CDR3 DNA is TGTGCCAGCAGCTTATCCGGCAATCCTAGCGGGGCTTCGTATACCGGGGAGCTGTTTTTT.

This clone came up once. The chain uses TRBV5-1 and TRBJ2-7; D gene unclear. Trimming left V 0 bases short and J 0 bases short, with 10 bases between. The germline V gene has CDR1 SGHRS and CDR2 YFSETQ. The CDR3 has 15 residues. CDR3 nucleotides: TGCGCCAGCAGCTTGGACGGTAGAAACTCCTACGAGCAGTACTTC. As protein: CASSLDGRNSYEQYF.

This chain links TRBV19 with TRBJ2-2; 7 positions match TRBD1. Looked up from germline, CDR1 is LNHDA and CDR2 is SQIVND (reference sequence). J gave up 0 bases and V 4 bases, and 5 bases lay outside the gene matches. The CDR3 length is 16 residues. DNA of the CDR3: TGTGCCAGTAGTAGAGAACAGGGGTCGAACACCGGGGAGCTGTTTTTT. Protein: CASSREQGSNTGELFF.

This sequence joins TRBV10-2 and TRBJ1-1, with D possibly matching TRBD1 (6 bases). The CDR3 loop spans 14 amino acids. Between the trimmed V and J ends, which lost 6 bases and 5 bases, there was a span of 16 bases. Germline lookup yields CDR1 WSHSY and CDR2 SAAADI. CDR3 loop: CASRGGGLGTEAFF. The CDR3 DNA reads as TGCGCCAGCAGGGGTGGGGGCTTGGGAACTGAAGCTTTCTTT.

The V gene is TRBV11-1, the J gene TRBJ1-2; D unresolved. The CDR3 sequence is 13 residues long. Germline-derived CDR1 and CDR2 are SGHAT and FQDESV (reference sequence). V gave up 5 bases and J gave up 0 bases, with 7 bases separating them. CDR3 bases: TGTGCCAGCAGCCCCCGGTCTAACTATGGCTACACCTTC. Protein product: CASSPRSNYGYTF.

The rearrangement uses TRBV3-1 (or the pseudogene TRBV3-2) and TRBJ2-6; tentatively, D is TRBD2 (5 bases). The germline V and J ends were trimmed by 3 bases and 0 bases, with 15 bases remaining between them. Germline CDR1 reads LGHDT; CDR2 reads YNNKEL (reference sequence). The CDR3 loop spans 18 amino acids. Here the CDR3 DNA reads TGTGCCAGCAGCCAGGCGGGTCTTGGAGGCTCTGGGGCCAACGTCCTGACTTTC. Protein: CASSQAGLGGSGANVLTF.

The V call is TRBV2, the J call TRBJ2-6; weak D call: TRBD2 (5 bases). This CDR3 is built from 15 residues. V lost 7 bases, J lost 0 bases, and 10 bases lay in between. Germline-derived CDR1 and CDR2 are SNHLY and FYNNEI. CDR3 loop: CASTYGDSGANVLTF. Written as DNA, the CDR3 is TGTGCCAGCACCTACGGGGACTCTGGGGCCAACGTCCTGACTTTC.

A single count supports this clone. The genes are TRBV4-3 and TRBJ1-6, with 7 nucleotides matching TRBD1. The CDR3 is 17 amino acids. The V gene's germline CDR1 is LGHNA and CDR2 YSLEER. V lost 4 bases to trimming and J lost 2 bases; unmatched junction nucleotides: 8. The CDR3 DNA reads TGCGCCAGCAGCCGGGACAGCAAATCAACCTATAATTCACCCCTCCACTTT. Protein: CASSRDSKSTYNSPLHF.

In this sample, this clone turned up once. This sequence joins TRBV5-1 and TRBJ2-3; 9 bases align to TRBD1. CDR3 length: 14 residues. V lost 4 bases to trimming and J lost 4 bases; unmatched junction nucleotides: 4. Germline values: CDR1 SGHRS, CDR2 YFSETQ. The CDR3 DNA sequence: TGCGCCAGCAGCGGTACAGGGGGCGCAGATACGCAGTATTTT. Translation: CASSGTGGADTQYF.

The chain employs TRBV21-1 and TRBJ2-3; whether TRBD1, the table's D call, matches the DNA was not checked. TRBV21-1 is marked as a pseudogene. This CDR3 region has 18 residues. DNA for the CDR3: TGTGCCAGCAGCAGCCCCATCCCACGGGACAGGGGCACAGATACGCAGTATTTT. Protein sequence: CASSSPIPRDRGTDTQYF.

The chain recombines TRBV5-1 with TRBJ1-4, with 7 bases fitting TRBD1. CDR1 SGHRS and CDR2 YFSETQ come from the germline V gene. The CDR3 length is 15 residues. The V and J ends lost 4 bases and 4 bases, in that order; junction bases with no gene match: 7. DNA for the CDR3: TGCGCCAGCAGCCCTGAGGGGGCGTTTAATGAAAAACTGTTTTTT. Its protein product is CASSPEGAFNEKLFF.

This clone has just one count. This chain joins TRBV2 and TRBJ2-1; maybe TRBD2 (6 bases). Trimming cost V 3 bases and J 2 bases, with 8 bases left between them. Germline V gene sequence: CDR1 SNHLY, CDR2 FYNNEI. This CDR3 contains 14 residues. CDR3 coding DNA: TGTGCCAGCAGTGATCGGACTACCTACAATGAGCAGTTCTTC. It encodes CASSDRTTYNEQFF.

The chain uses TRBV2 and TRBJ2-3; D possibly corresponds to TRBD1 (5 bases). The V end lost 6 bases, the J end lost 5 bases, and 9 bases lay between the germline ends. This CDR3 region has 12 residues. Germline V gene lookup returns CDR1 SNHLY and CDR2 FYNNEI. This chain's CDR3 is CASRTREDTQYF. The CDR3 DNA reads TGTGCCAGCAGGACCAGGGAAGATACGCAGTATTTT.

There are a few counts of this clone. This chain connects TRBV6-5 to TRBJ1-2; 10 nucleotides line up with TRBD1. Trimming cost V 9 bases and J 4 bases; bases outside gene matches: 8. The CDR3 contains 14 residues. The germline CDR1 and CDR2 sequences are MNHEY and SVGAGI. The CDR3 loop is CASQTGGAIYGYTF. The CDR3 DNA reads TGTGCCAGTCAGACAGGGGGCGCGATCTATGGCTACACCTTC.

This chain links TRBV19 with TRBJ2-5; 12 positions match TRBD2. Per germline, CDR1 LNHDA and CDR2 SQIVND (reference sequence). The ends lost 5 bases at V and 4 bases at J; junction bases unmatched: 5. The CDR3 is made up of 15 amino acids. CDR3 DNA: TGTGCCAGTAGTTTATCTAGCGGGAGGGGAGAGACCCAGTACTTC. This translates into CASSLSSGRGETQYF.

The CDR3: CASSIRPSGPPGADTQYF. The CDR3 nucleotides read TGCGCCAGCAGCATCCGTCCTAGCGGCCCGCCGGGGGCAGATACGCAGTATTTT. The chain links TRBV4-1 to TRBJ2-3, with 7 bases identical to TRBD2. The CDR3 spans 18 residues. Germline V CDR1 and CDR2: MGHRA, YSYEKL. Trimming at V came to 5 bases and at J to 4 bases, leaving 18 bases not matched to a gene.